The 23 T cell receptor beta chains listed next were all sequenced from one sample in a study of T cell responses to AZD1222 COVID-19 vaccine. Clones were read by immunoSEQ multiplex PCR, and TCRdb kept only the in-frame ones, dropping some. Of approximately 140,000 clones in the sample, 91% are singletons; the top ten hold roughly 7.6%. This specimen was peripheral blood, taken 28 days after the second dose of the MenACWY control vaccine. Receptors originate from an adult who received the MenACWY meningococcal vaccine as a control.

The V call is TRBV7-2, the J call TRBJ2-1, with TRBD2 matching 8 bases. V lost 5 bases to trimming and J lost 15 bases; unmatched junction nucleotides: 15. Per germline, CDR1 SGHTA and CDR2 FQGNSA. The CDR3 loop spans 14 amino acids. The CDR3 coding sequence is TGTGCCAGCAGCCTACAGACTAGCGCCCCCGACCCGTTCTTC. It yields the protein CASSLQTSAPDPFF. Full variable domain (outside the CDR3, taken from reference TRBV7-2 and TRBJ2-1): GAGVSQSPSNKVTEKGKDVELRCDPISGHTALYWYRQSLGQGLEFLIYFQGNSAPDKSGLPSDRFSAERTGGSVSTLTIQRTQQEDSAVYLCASSLQTSAPDPFFGPGTRLTVL.

V and J are TRBV7-2 and TRBJ2-1, with 9 bases fitting TRBD2. CDR1 is SGHTA and CDR2 is FQGNSA in the germline V gene. J gave up 8 bases and V 1 base, and 9 bases lay outside the gene matches. This CDR3 is 16 amino acids long. The CDR3 DNA sequence: TGTGCCAGCAGCTTAGACTCTAGCGGGATATACTATGAGCAGTTCTTC. Translation: CASSLDSSGIYYEQFF. Using reference TRBV7-2 and TRBJ2-1 for the parts outside the CDR3, the full variable domain is GAGVSQSPSNKVTEKGKDVELRCDPISGHTALYWYRQSLGQGLEFLIYFQGNSAPDKSGLPSDRFSAERTGGSVSTLTIQRTQQEDSAVYLCASSLDSSGIYYEQFFGPGTRLTVL.

The V and J genes are TRBV6-5 and TRBJ2-5; 8 nucleotides line up with TRBD2. This CDR3 spans 12 amino acids. Unmatched junction bases numbered 6, after V lost 10 bases and J lost 5 bases. Looked up from germline, CDR1 is MNHEY and CDR2 is SVGAGI. The CDR3 nucleotides read TGTGCCACAACCCCGGGGGGGGAGACCCAGTACTTC. Protein product: CATTPGGETQYF.

V and J are TRBV7-3 and TRBJ2-3; D possibly corresponds to TRBD2 (6 bases). The V end was cut by 5 bases, the J end by 2 bases, with 17 bases between. CDR3 length: 16 amino acids. The germline CDR1 and CDR2 sequences are SGHTA and FQGTGA. CDR3 sequence: CASSLRSAGLTDTQYF. The CDR3 DNA follows: TGTGCCAGCAGCCTCCGTTCCGCGGGACTCACAGATACGCAGTATTTT.

This sequence joins TRBV18 and TRBJ1-6; TRBD1 matches 8 bases. V was clipped by 6 bases and J by 8 bases; unmatched bases: 9. This CDR3 has 15 residues. Germline CDR1 and CDR2: KGHSH and LQKENI. The CDR3 coding sequence is TGTGCCAGCTCTCCCAGGACAGGGTTTGATTCACCCCTCCACTTT. As protein: CASSPRTGFDSPLHF.

V is TRBV11-1 and J is TRBJ2-6; tentative D call: TRBD2 (5 bases). The germline gives CDR1 SGHAT, CDR2 FQDESV (reference sequence). The CDR3 spans 14 residues. Trimming left V 8 bases short and J 2 bases short, with 10 bases between. CDR3 sequence reads: CASGVATGANVLTF. CDR3 DNA sequence: TGTGCCAGCGGGGTAGCGACTGGGGCCAACGTCCTGACTTTC. The full variable domain, in which reference TRBV11-1 and TRBJ2-6 provide the parts outside the CDR3, is EAEVAQSPRYKITEKSQAVAFWCDPISGHATLYWYRQILGQGPELLVQFQDESVVDDSQLPKDRFSAERLKGVDSTLKIQPAELGDSAMYLCASGVATGANVLTFGAGSRLTVL.

This rearrangement joins TRBV6-5 to TRBJ1-2, with D possibly being TRBD1 (6 bases). Trimming left V 7 bases short and J 4 bases short, with 10 bases between. The CDR3 consists of 12 residues. In germline, CDR1 is MNHEY, CDR2 SVGAGI. CDR3 sequence (DNA): TGTGCCAGCACCGAACAGGGCTATGGCTACACCTTC. Its translation is CASTEQGYGYTF.

The rearrangement joins TRBV6-5 to TRBJ2-2, with D possibly TRBD2 on 5 matching bases. Trimming cost V 6 bases and J 4 bases, with 15 bases left between them. CDR3 length: 15 amino acids. Looked up from germline, CDR1 is MNHEY and CDR2 is SVGAGI. The CDR3 loop is CASRSLVGATGELFF. In DNA, the CDR3 is TGTGCCAGCAGATCACTAGTTGGAGCCACCGGGGAGCTGTTTTTT.

The table lists this clone with a few counts. V and J are TRBV2 and TRBJ2-2, with no clear D. This CDR3 contains 14 residues. Germline CDR1 SNHLY, CDR2 FYNNEI. Trimming pared 3 bases from V and 5 bases from J, leaving 10 bases between. Here the CDR3 reads CASSDGQFTGELFF. The CDR3 region has the DNA TGTGCCAGCAGTGACGGGCAATTTACCGGGGAGCTGTTTTTT.

The rearrangement joins TRBV5-1 to TRBJ2-5; 11 bases line up with TRBD2. Germline CDR1 reads SGHRS; CDR2 reads YFSETQ. The ends lost 4 bases at V and 1 base at J; junction bases unmatched: 9. This CDR3 spans 17 amino acids. CDR3 coding DNA: TGCGCCAGCAGCCGCCACGGACTAGCGGGTACCCAAGAGACCCAGTACTTC. This gives the protein CASSRHGLAGTQETQYF.

The chain recombines TRBV19 with TRBJ1-5, with D uncertain. The CDR3 spans 15 residues. V was clipped by 1 base and J by 0 bases, with 7 bases between them. CDR1 is LNHDA, CDR2 SQIVND, per germline (reference sequence). The CDR3 sequence is CASSIAQDSNQPQHF. DNA for the CDR3: TGTGCCAGTAGTATAGCCCAGGATAGCAATCAGCCCCAGCATTTT.

This chain links TRBV3-1 (or the pseudogene TRBV3-2) with TRBJ2-1; no firm D call. CDR1 LGHDT and CDR2 YNNKEL come from the germline V gene (reference sequence). V was clipped by 0 bases and J by 6 bases, with 12 bases between them. The CDR3 covers 15 residues. This CDR3 is CASSQEGFGSNEQFF. As DNA, the CDR3 is TGTGCCAGCAGCCAAGAGGGGTTCGGGTCCAATGAGCAGTTCTTC.

V is TRBV6-4 and J is TRBJ1-2; TRBD1 matches 8 bases. This CDR3 region has 13 residues. V lost 4 bases, J lost 7 bases, and 5 bases stayed unmatched. Germline V gene data show CDR1 as MRHNA and CDR2 as SNTAGT. This chain's CDR3 is CASSAGQGGGYTF. CDR3 coding DNA: TGTGCCAGCAGTGCCGGACAGGGCGGTGGCTACACCTTC.

The chain employs TRBV28 and TRBJ1-1; D call uncertain. V was trimmed by 5 bases and J by 1 base, leaving 8 bases between them. The CDR3 totals 13 residues. Germline values: CDR1 MDHEN, CDR2 SYDVKM. The CDR3 region is CASSITGNTEAFF. Here the CDR3 DNA reads TGTGCCAGCAGTATTACCGGGAACACTGAAGCTTTCTTT.

J is TRBJ2-5 and V is TRBV7-2; D is undetermined. The length of the CDR3 is 12 residues. V was shortened by 1 base and J by 6 bases, with 6 bases between the two germline ends. Germline CDR1 SGHTA, CDR2 FQGNSA. DNA of the CDR3: TGTGCCAGCAGCTTAGAGGAGAAGACCCAGTACTTC. This sequence encodes CASSLEEKTQYF.

The rearrangement uses TRBV19 and TRBJ1-1; TRBD1 matches at 9 bases. V was pared by 4 bases and J by 5 bases, with 5 bases of the junction left unmatched. CDR1 and CDR2 (germline): LNHDA, SQIVND (reference sequence). This CDR3 comprises 14 residues. The CDR3 region is CASSTDRGWTEAFF. The CDR3 DNA sequence: TGTGCCAGTAGTACGGACAGGGGTTGGACTGAAGCTTTCTTT.

The genes are TRBV12-3 or TRBV12-4 and TRBJ2-1; no reliable D call. This CDR3 is 11 amino acids long. V was cut by 5 bases and J by 9 bases, with 8 bases left in between. The CDR3 DNA reads TGTGCCAGCAGTCCGCCCGGTGAGCAGTTCTTC. Translated, it gives CASSPPGEQFF.

The chain couples TRBV2 to TRBJ2-2, with TRBD1 matching 8 bases. CDR3 length equals 16 residues. V lost 2 bases to trimming and J lost 1 base; unmatched junction nucleotides: 3. Germline CDR1 is SNHLY and CDR2 is FYNNEI. CDR3 in amino acids: CASSEYDRGNTGELFF. DNA for the CDR3: TGTGCCAGCAGTGAATATGACAGGGGGAACACCGGGGAGCTGTTTTTT.

The V call is TRBV5-1, the J call TRBJ1-5, with 7 bases fitting TRBD1. The V segment lost 4 bases and the J segment 2 bases; nucleotides outside the gene matches: 6. Germline loops: CDR1 SGHRS, CDR2 YFSETQ. The CDR3 contains 15 residues. The CDR3 sequence is CASSPQGVGNQPQHF. For the CDR3, the DNA is TGCGCCAGCAGCCCCCAGGGGGTAGGCAATCAGCCCCAGCATTTT.

V and J are TRBV19 and TRBJ1-1; D remains unclear. CDR1 is LNHDA, CDR2 SQIVND, per germline (reference sequence). The CDR3 has 13 amino acids. V was cut by 3 bases and J by 7 bases, with 12 bases left in between. The CDR3: CASSIKVRGEAFF. DNA of the CDR3: TGTGCCAGTAGTATTAAAGTCCGGGGTGAAGCTTTCTTT.

The CDR3, as DNA: TGTGCCTCCGGGCAGGGACAGATGAACACTGAAGCTTTCTTT. Encoded protein: CASGQGQMNTEAFF. The chain couples TRBV19 to TRBJ1-1; 7 nucleotides line up with TRBD1. The V gene end was trimmed by 11 bases and the J gene end by 0 bases; junction bases not matched to a gene: 9. The CDR3 covers 14 residues. Germline CDR1 is LNHDA and CDR2 is SQIVND (reference sequence).

This sequence joins TRBV9 and TRBJ2-7, with unresolved D. The ends were cut back, 0 bases at V and 4 bases at J, with 14 bases in the middle. Germline-derived CDR1 and CDR2 are SGDLS and YYNGEE. CDR3 length equals 15 residues. This CDR3 reads CASSVDPTTFYEQYF. CDR3 sequence (DNA): TGTGCCAGCAGCGTAGACCCAACGACTTTTTACGAGCAGTACTTC.

The rearrangement uses TRBV3-1 (or the pseudogene TRBV3-2) and TRBJ1-6; D is uncertain. The V and J ends lost 4 bases and 6 bases respectively, with 10 bases between them. The CDR3 has 14 residues. Germline CDR1 LGHDT, CDR2 YNNKEL (reference sequence). The DNA of the CDR3 is TGTGCCAGCAGCCCCAGCAGACGTAATTCACCCCTCCACTTT. Amino acid sequence: CASSPSRRNSPLHF.